One and the same sample provided the 16 T cell receptor beta chains below, sequenced in a study of Tregs in tolerant kidney transplant recipients. Their cognate antigens are unknown. Only in-frame clones appear in the TCRdb table, and some are missing; sequencing was by immunoSEQ multiplex PCR. The profile covers around 1,800 clones, with 40% to 55% appearing a single time and approximately 22% taken by the ten largest. Sequencing used Tregs from blood cultured with allogeneic cells. The receptors come from a human donor in good health.

In this sample, this clone turned up a few times. This chain joins TRBV7-2 and TRBJ1-5; D is ambiguous. The ends were cut back, 1 base at V and 3 bases at J, with 10 bases in the middle. Germline CDR1 reads SGHTA; CDR2 reads FQGNSA. This CDR3 comprises 15 residues. In DNA, the CDR3 is TGTGCCAGCAGCTTAGTAGTTGACCACAATCAGCCCCAGCATTTT. Amino acid sequence: CASSLVVDHNQPQHF.

The chain recombines TRBV5-5 with TRBJ2-7; TRBD1 or TRBD2 may be the D gene (6 bases each). CDR3 length equals 14 residues. V was trimmed by 0 bases and J by 4 bases, leaving 11 bases between them. CDR1 is SGHKS, CDR2 YYEKEE, per germline (reference sequence). CDR3 protein: CASSLAVGGYEQYF. CDR3 in DNA: TGTGCCAGCAGCTTGGCCGTAGGGGGGTACGAGCAGTACTTC.

This clone rates as medium-sized. The V gene is TRBV27, the J gene TRBJ2-7; no clear D. In germline, CDR1 is MNHEY, CDR2 SMNVEV (reference sequence). This CDR3 is built from 12 residues. The V and J ends lost 3 bases and 5 bases respectively, with 8 bases between them. In nucleotides, the CDR3 is TGTGCCAGCAGTTTCATGGGCCACGAGCAGTACTTC. As protein: CASSFMGHEQYF.

In its sample, this clone ranks as medium-sized. The genes are TRBV30 and TRBJ2-5; TRBD1 might be the D (5 bases). The CDR3 is made up of 14 amino acids. Germline loops: CDR1 GTSNPN, CDR2 SVGIG (reference sequence). The ends were cut back, 0 bases at V and 2 bases at J, with 10 bases in the middle. The CDR3 protein is CAWSVQAIQETQYF. CDR3 in DNA: TGTGCCTGGAGTGTACAGGCAATTCAAGAGACCCAGTACTTC.

This clone ranks as medium-sized. The rearrangement links TRBV4-3 to TRBJ1-3; 7 positions match TRBD1. Per the germline V gene, CDR1 is LGHNA and CDR2 is YSLEER. V lost 4 bases to trimming and J lost 2 bases; unmatched junction nucleotides: 11. The length of the CDR3 is 17 residues. The CDR3 sequence is CASSPQPADRAGNTIYF. In nucleotides, the CDR3 is TGCGCCAGCAGCCCCCAACCCGCAGACAGGGCTGGAAACACCATATATTTT.

Turning to this clone: One end of the junction varies from germline; a read error may be responsible. V and J are TRBV5-5 and TRBJ2-6; D gene unclear. The V gene's germline CDR1 is SGHKS and CDR2 YYEKEE (reference sequence). There are 16 residues in the CDR3. CDR3 bases: TGCGCCAGCAGCCAAGAGGCACGTACTGGGGCCAACGTCCTGACTTTC. Its translation: CASSQEARTGANVLTF.

This clone was counted a few times. V is TRBV5-6 and J is TRBJ2-7; tentatively, D is TRBD1 (5 bases). CDR1 SGHDT and CDR2 YYEEEE come from the germline V gene. Trimming shortened V by 4 bases and J by 6 bases, and 14 bases separated the two germline ends. CDR3 size: 13 residues. The CDR3: CASSPGLVVEQYF. Here the CDR3 DNA reads TGTGCCAGCAGCCCAGGGTTGGTCGTCGAGCAGTACTTC.

This chain uses TRBV6-6 with TRBJ2-2; no reliable D call. This CDR3 has 14 residues. Trimming took 4 bases from V and 4 from J, leaving 10 bases between them. In germline, CDR1 is MNHNY, CDR2 SVGAGI (reference sequence). The CDR3 DNA follows: TGTGCCAGCAGTTGGATAGGAATCACCGGGGAGCTGTTTTTT. It codes for CASSWIGITGELFF.

The genes are TRBV7-9 and TRBJ2-7; perhaps TRBD1 as D (5 bases). This CDR3 is 13 amino acids long. Germline assignment: CDR1 SEHNR and CDR2 FQNEAQ (reference sequence). Trimming took 5 bases from V and 6 from J, leaving 14 bases between them. The chain's CDR3 is CASSPGLVVEQYF. The CDR3 bases are TGTGCCAGCAGCCCAGGGTTGGTCGTCGAGCAGTACTTC. The full variable domain, with the rest looked up from reference TRBV7-9 and TRBJ2-7, is DTGVSQNPRHKITKRGQNVTFRCDPISEHNRLYWYRQTLGQGPEFLTYFQNEAQLEKSRLLSDRFSAERPKGSFSTLEIQRTEQGDSAMYLCASSPGLVVEQYFGPGTRLTVT.

This clone was found a few times. V and J are TRBV2 and TRBJ2-7; the match to TRBD2 covers 8 bases. The CDR3 spans 14 residues. J gave up 0 bases and V 8 bases, and 6 bases lay outside the gene matches. Germline CDR1 reads SNHLY; CDR2 reads FYNNEI. CDR3 DNA sequence: TGTGCCAGCGTTTTGCGGGAGGTCTCCTACGAGCAGTACTTC. This translates into CASVLREVSYEQYF.

The chain couples TRBV5-5 to TRBJ1-1; 7 positions match TRBD1. Per the germline V gene, CDR1 is SGHKS and CDR2 is YYEKEE (reference sequence). The CDR3 loop spans 15 amino acids. Trimming took 0 bases from V and 2 from J; bases not matched to a gene: 4. The CDR3 nucleotides are TGTGCCAGCAGCTTGGGACAGGGACTAAACACTGAAGCTTTCTTT. Protein sequence: CASSLGQGLNTEAFF.

The chain is built from TRBV6-1 and TRBJ1-2, with no clear D. Germline-derived CDR1 and CDR2 are MNHNS and SASEGT. The V end was cut by 6 bases, the J end by 5 bases, with 13 bases between. The CDR3 has 13 residues. The CDR3 nucleotides read TGTGCCAGCAGGACGTCCGGAATTTATGGCTACACCTTC. It encodes CASRTSGIYGYTF.

This clone was seen more than once but under ten times. J is TRBJ1-2 and V is TRBV7-8; D is unclear. The V gene lost 5 bases and the J gene lost 4 bases, with 11 bases spanning the gap. This CDR3 region has 13 residues. The germline gives CDR1 SGHVS, CDR2 FQNEAQ. CDR3 nucleotides: TGTGCCAGCAGCCTTTTACAGACCTATGGCTACACCTTC. Encoded protein: CASSLLQTYGYTF.

This clone turned up a few times. The gene calls are TRBV10-2 and TRBJ2-7; 11 positions match TRBD2. Germline assignment: CDR1 WSHSY and CDR2 SAAADI. The CDR3 is 15 amino acids. The junction had 8 bases not matched to a gene; V was cut back by 5 bases and J by 5 bases. The CDR3 protein is CASSKPGLAVDEQYF. DNA of the CDR3: TGCGCCAGCAGTAAGCCGGGACTAGCGGTCGACGAGCAGTACTTC.

This clone came up a few times. This rearrangement joins TRBV9 to TRBJ1-6; tentative D call: TRBD1 (5 bases). The CDR3 extends over 15 amino acids. The germline V gene has CDR1 SGDLS and CDR2 YYNGEE. V lost 4 bases, J lost 5 bases, and 13 bases lay in between. The CDR3 is CASSSQGVDNSPLHF. The CDR3 DNA follows: TGTGCCAGCAGCTCCCAGGGCGTGGATAATTCACCCCTCCACTTT.

The rearrangement links TRBV4-1 to TRBJ2-5; D not resolved. This CDR3 region has 13 residues. The germline V gene has CDR1 MGHRA and CDR2 YSYEKL. Trimming shortened V by 1 base and J by 5 bases, and 8 bases separated the two germline ends. The CDR3 region has the DNA TGCGCCAGCAGCCAAGGCCACCGCGAGACCCAGTACTTC. Protein sequence: CASSQGHRETQYF.